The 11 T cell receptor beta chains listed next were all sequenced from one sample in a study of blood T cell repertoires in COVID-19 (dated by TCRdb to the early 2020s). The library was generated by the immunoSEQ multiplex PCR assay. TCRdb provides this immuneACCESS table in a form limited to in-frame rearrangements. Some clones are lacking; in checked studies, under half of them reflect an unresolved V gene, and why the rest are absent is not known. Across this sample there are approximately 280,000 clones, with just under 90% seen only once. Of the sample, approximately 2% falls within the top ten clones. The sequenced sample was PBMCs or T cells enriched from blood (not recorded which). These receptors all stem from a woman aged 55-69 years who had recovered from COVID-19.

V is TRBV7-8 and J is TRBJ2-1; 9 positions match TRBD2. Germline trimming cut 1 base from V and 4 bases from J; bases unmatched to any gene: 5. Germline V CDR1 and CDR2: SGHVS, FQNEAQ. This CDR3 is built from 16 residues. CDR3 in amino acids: CASSLGAAGGYNEQFF. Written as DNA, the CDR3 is TGTGCCAGCAGCTTAGGAGCTGCGGGGGGGTACAATGAGCAGTTCTTC.

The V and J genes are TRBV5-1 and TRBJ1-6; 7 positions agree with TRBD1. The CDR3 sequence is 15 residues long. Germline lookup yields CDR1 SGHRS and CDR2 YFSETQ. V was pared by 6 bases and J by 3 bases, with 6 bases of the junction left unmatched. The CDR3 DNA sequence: TGCGCCAGCATGGAGCAGGGGGACTATAATTCACCCCTCCACTTT. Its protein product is CASMEQGDYNSPLHF.

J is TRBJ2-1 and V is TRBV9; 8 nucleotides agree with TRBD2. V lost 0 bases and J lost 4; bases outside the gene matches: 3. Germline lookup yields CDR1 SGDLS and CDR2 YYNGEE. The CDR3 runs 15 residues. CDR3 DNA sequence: TGTGCCAGCAGCGTAGCGGCGGGGGGTTACAATGAGCAGTTCTTC. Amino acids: CASSVAAGGYNEQFF.

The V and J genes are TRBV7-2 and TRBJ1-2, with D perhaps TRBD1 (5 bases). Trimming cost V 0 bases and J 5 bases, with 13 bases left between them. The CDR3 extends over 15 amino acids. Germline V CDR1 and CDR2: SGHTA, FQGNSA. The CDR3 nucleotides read TGTGCCAGCAGCTTAGCGGGGCGGGACTCGTATGGCTACACCTTC. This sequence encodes CASSLAGRDSYGYTF.

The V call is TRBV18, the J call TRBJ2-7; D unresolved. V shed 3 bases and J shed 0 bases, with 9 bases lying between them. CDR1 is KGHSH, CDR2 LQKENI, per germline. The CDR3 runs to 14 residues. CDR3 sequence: CASSPTETSYEQYF. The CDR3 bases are TGTGCCAGCTCACCGACGGAGACCTCCTACGAGCAGTACTTC.

The CDR3 DNA reads as TGTGCCAGCAGTTTAAACCCCCGACAGGGTGCAGATACGCAGTATTTT. Its protein product is CASSLNPRQGADTQYF. V gene TRBV28 combines with J gene TRBJ2-3, with 7 nucleotides matching TRBD1. CDR1 MDHEN and CDR2 SYDVKM come from the germline V gene. The CDR3 contains 16 residues. Germline trimming cut 2 bases from V and 4 bases from J; bases unmatched to any gene: 9. The variable domain in full, completed from reference TRBV28 and TRBJ2-3, reads DVKVTQSSRYLVKRTGEKVFLECVQDMDHENMFWYRQDPGLGLRLIYFSYDVKMKEKGDIPEGYSVSREKKERFSLILESASTNQTSMYLCASSLNPRQGADTQYFGPGTRLTVL.

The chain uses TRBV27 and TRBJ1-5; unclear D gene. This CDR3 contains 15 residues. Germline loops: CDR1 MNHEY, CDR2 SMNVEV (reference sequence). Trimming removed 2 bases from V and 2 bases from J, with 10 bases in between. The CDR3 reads CASSLLSVRNQPQHF. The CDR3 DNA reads TGTGCCAGCAGTTTACTCAGTGTGCGCAATCAGCCCCAGCATTTT.

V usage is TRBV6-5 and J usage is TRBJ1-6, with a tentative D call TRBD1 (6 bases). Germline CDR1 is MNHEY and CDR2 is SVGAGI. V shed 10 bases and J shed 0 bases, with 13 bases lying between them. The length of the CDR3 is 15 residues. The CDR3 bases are TGTGCCACGAGGACAGAGAGCTCCTATAATTCACCCCTCCACTTT. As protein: CATRTESSYNSPLHF.

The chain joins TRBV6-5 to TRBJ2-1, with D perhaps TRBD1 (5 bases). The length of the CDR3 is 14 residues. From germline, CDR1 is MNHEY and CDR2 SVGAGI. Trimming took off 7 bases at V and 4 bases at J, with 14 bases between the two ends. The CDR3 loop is CASTRQGQYNEQFF. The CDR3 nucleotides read TGTGCCAGCACTCGGCAGGGCCAATACAATGAGCAGTTCTTC.

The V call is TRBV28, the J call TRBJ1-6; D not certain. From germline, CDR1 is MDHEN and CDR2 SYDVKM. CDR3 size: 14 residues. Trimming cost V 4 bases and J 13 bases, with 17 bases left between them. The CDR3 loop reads CASSSPSGVRPLHF. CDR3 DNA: TGTGCCAGCAGTTCCCCCTCCGGGGTGCGGCCCCTCCACTTT.

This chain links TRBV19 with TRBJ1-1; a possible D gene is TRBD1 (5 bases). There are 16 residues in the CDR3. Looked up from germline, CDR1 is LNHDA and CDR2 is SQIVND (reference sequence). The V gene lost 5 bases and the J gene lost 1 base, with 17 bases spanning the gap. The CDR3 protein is CASSPGAGRGNTEAFF. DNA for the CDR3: TGTGCCAGTAGTCCCGGAGCGGGACGGGGGAACACTGAAGCTTTCTTT.